This T cell receptor (beta chain) was retrieved from a study of T cell responses to AZD1222 COVID-19 vaccine. Whole-study results and caveats: It was only after the peak T cell response that any repertoires were sampled. Seropositive at baseline were only six AZD1222 recipients. Unmutated variant regions are reportedly the target of nearly half of TCRs that are spike-specific. Clonal diversity was possibly underestimated, and the donors were mostly white British, with more females.

V lost 2 bases, J lost 6 bases, and 2 bases lay in between. The CDR3 is 11 amino acids. Method: immunoSEQ multiplex PCR; TCRdb's copy keeps in-frame clones and lacks some. The data show roughly 180,000 clones, 90% to 95% seen once. About this clone: The antigen remains unidentified.

The rearrangement links TRBV12-3 or TRBV12-4 to TRBJ1-5; D remains ambiguous. The source was peripheral blood, collected 28 days after the second AZD1222 dose. This clonotype originated in an adult who received the AZD1222 COVID-19 vaccine. The CDR3: CASSLSQPQHF. As DNA, the CDR3 is TGTGCCAGCAGTTTAAGTCAGCCCCAGCATTTT.